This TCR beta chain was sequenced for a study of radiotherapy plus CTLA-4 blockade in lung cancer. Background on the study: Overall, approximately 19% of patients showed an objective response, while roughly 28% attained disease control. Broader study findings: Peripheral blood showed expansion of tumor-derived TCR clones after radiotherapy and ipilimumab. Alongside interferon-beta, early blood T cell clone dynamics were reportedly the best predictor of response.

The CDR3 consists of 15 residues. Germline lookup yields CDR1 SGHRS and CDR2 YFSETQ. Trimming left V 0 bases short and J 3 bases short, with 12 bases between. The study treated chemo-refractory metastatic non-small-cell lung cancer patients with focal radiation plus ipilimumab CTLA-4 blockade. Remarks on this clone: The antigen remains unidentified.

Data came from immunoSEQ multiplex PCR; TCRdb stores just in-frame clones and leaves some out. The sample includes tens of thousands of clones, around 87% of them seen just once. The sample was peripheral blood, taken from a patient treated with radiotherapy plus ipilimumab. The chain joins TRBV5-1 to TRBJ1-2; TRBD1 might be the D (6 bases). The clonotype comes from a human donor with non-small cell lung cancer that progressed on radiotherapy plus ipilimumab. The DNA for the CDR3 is TGCGCCAGCAGCTTGGCAGGGGAGAGGTACTATGGCTACACCTTC. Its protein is CASSLAGERYYGYTF.